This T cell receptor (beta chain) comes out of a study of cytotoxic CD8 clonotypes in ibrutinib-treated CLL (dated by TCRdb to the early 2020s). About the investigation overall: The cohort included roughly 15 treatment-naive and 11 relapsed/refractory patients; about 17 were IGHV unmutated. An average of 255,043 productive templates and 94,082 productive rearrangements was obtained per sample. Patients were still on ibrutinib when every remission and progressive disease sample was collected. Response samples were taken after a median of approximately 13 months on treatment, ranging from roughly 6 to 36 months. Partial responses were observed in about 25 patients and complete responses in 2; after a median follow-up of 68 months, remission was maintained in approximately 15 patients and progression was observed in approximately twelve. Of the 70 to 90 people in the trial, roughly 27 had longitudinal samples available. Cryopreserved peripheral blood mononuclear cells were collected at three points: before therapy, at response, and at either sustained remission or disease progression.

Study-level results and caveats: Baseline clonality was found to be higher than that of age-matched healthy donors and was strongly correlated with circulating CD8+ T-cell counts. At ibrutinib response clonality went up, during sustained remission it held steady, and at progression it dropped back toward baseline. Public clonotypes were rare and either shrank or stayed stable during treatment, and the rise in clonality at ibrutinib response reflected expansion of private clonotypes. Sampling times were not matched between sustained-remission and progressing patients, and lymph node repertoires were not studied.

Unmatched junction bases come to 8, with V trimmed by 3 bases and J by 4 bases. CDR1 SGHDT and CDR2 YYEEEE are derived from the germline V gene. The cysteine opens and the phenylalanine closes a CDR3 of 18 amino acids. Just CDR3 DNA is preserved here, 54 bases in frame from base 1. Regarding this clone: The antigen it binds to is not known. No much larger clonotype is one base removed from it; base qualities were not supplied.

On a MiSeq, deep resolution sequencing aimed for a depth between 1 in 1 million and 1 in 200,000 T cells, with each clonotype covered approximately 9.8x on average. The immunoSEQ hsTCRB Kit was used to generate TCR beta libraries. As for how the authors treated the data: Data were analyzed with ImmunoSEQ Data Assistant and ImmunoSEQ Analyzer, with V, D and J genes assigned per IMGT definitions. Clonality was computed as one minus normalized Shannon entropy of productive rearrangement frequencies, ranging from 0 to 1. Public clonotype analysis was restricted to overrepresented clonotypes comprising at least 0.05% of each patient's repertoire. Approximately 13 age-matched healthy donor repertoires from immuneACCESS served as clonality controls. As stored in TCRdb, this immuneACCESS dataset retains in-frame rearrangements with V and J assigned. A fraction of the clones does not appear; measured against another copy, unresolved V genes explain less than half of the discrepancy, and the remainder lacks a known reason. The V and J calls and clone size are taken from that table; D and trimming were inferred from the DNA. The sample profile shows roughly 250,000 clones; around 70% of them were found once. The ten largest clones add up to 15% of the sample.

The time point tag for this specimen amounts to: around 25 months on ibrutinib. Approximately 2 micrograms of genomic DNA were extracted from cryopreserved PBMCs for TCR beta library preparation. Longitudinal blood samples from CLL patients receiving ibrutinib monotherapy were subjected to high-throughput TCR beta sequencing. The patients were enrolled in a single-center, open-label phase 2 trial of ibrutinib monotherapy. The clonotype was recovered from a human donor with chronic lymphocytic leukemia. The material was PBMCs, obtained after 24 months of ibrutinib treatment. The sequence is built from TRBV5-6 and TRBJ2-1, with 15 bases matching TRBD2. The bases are TGTGCCAGCAGCTGGACTAGCGGGAGGGTCGGGCTTTACAATGAGCAGTTCTTC. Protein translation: CASSWTSGRVGLYNEQFF.